The entry that follows covers one T cell receptor beta chain sequence. Its ends do not fully match the called genes, so a read error is possible. Participant age was about 18 to 95 years, and participants resided in about two dozen US areas. Participants reported their clinical history, and cohort assignment relied on those reports. Original analysis: The assay estimated nucleated cells by amplifying reference gene primers. Produced via immunoSEQ multiplex PCR; TCRdb's table is partial and in-frame only. V, J and clone size are taken as reported in that table, and D and trimming were inferred from the DNA itself. The sample carries some 330,000 clones, over 75% recorded once. The sample originates from a study of blood T cell repertoires in COVID-19. Germline CDR1 MNHNS, CDR2 SASEGT. The CDR3 covers 12 residues.

The sequenced sample was PBMCs or T cells enriched from blood (not recorded which). The J gene is TRBJ1-1, the V gene TRBV6-1; TRBD1 might be the D (6 bases). The receptor was derived from a man aged 25-40 years who had recovered from COVID-19. The CDR3 DNA sequence: TGTGCCAGCAGGGAAGGGGGGGCTGAAGCTTTCTTT. It codes for CASREGGAEAFF.